These 20 T cell receptor beta chains came from one sample sequenced in a study of CD8+CD57+ T cells in acquired aplastic anemia. Patients chosen for sequencing had shown CD8+CD57+ cell expansion by flow cytometry. Template material for TCR beta VDJ and CDR3 profiling consisted of genomic DNA. TCRdb fed the reads into MiXCR, producing one record per CDR3 protein. The sample holds roughly 250,000 distinct CDR3 sequences; 82% are singletons and the top ten take about two fifths. Sequenced sample: sorted CD4+, CD8+, or CD8+CD57+ T cells (not recorded which) from PBMCs. Every receptor here comes from a human donor with aplastic anemia.

Concerning this clonotype: The CDR3 does not close with the conserved phenylalanine or tryptophan, likely indicating a read error. The limits of the CDR3 on the DNA are not certain, so only TCRdb's listed CDR3 is given. The chain carries TRBV2 and TRBJ1-2; the listed D gene, TRBD1, was not tested against the DNA. The CDR3 is 15 amino acids in total, end residues counted. Germline V lookup: CDR1 SNHLY, CDR2 FYNNEI. This CDR3 reads CASSDGGVDEQFFAP.

This clonotype was observed a few times. This chain connects TRBV7-8 to TRBJ2-3; 7 bases are a match to TRBD1. After removal of 5 bases from V and 1 base from J, the junction contained 6 bases not matched to a gene. In germline, CDR1 is SGHVS, CDR2 FQNEAQ. The CDR3 runs to 15 residues. The CDR3 nucleotides read TGTGCCAGCAGCGTAGGGGGCGAGGGCACAGATACGCAGTATTTT. Encoded protein: CASSVGGEGTDTQYF.

J is TRBJ1-1 and V is TRBV11-2, with no clear D. The germline V and J ends were trimmed by 5 bases and 13 bases, with 26 bases remaining between them. The CDR3 runs 15 residues. The germline CDR1 and CDR2 sequences are SGHAT and FQNNGV. CDR3 sequence reads: CASSLGLSRQTAHFF. CDR3 coding DNA: TGTGCCAGCAGCCTGGGTCTGAGCCGCCAAACTGCCCATTTCTTT. The full variable domain, in which reference TRBV11-2 and TRBJ1-1 provide the parts outside the CDR3, is EAGVAQSPRYKIIEKRQSVAFWCNPISGHATLYWYQQILGQGPKLLIQFQNNGVVDDSQLPKDRFSAERLKGVDSTLKIQPAKLEDSAVYLCASSLGLSRQTAHFFGQGTRLTVV.

The rearrangement links TRBV11-2 to TRBJ1-2; D possibly corresponds to TRBD1 (6 bases). V was clipped by 3 bases and J by 9 bases, with 11 bases between them. Germline V lookup: CDR1 SGHAT, CDR2 FQNNGV. The CDR3 is 12 residues long. CDR3 sequence reads: CASSFGGGCYTF. CDR3 bases: TGTGCCAGCAGCTTCGGCGGGGGCTGCTACACCTTC.

V gene TRBV7-2 combines with J gene TRBJ2-3, with unresolved D. The ends were cut back, 2 bases at V and 11 bases at J, with 23 bases in the middle. CDR1 is SGHTA, CDR2 FQGNSA, per germline. This CDR3 region has 16 residues. CDR3 protein: CASSLNGGCQYNEQYF. The CDR3 DNA is TGTGCCAGCAGCTTAAATGGCGGTTGTCAGTACAATGAGCAGTATTTT.

Notes on this clonotype: Because the CDR3 is missing its conserved closing phenylalanine or tryptophan, this is likely a read error. The genes are TRBV11-2 and TRBJ1-2; D is uncertain. The length of the CDR3 is 14 residues. CDR1 is SGHAT and CDR2 is FQNNGV in the germline V gene. CDR3 in DNA: TGCGCCAGCAGCTCGGGTCTTACACACTATGGCTACACCTCC. Protein sequence: CASSSGLTHYGYTS.

J is TRBJ1-1 and V is TRBV2; 7 bases are shared with TRBD1. Germline CDR1 SNHLY, CDR2 FYNNEI. Unmatched junction bases numbered 25, after V lost 8 bases and J lost 10 bases. The CDR3 loop spans 17 amino acids. CDR3 coding DNA: TGTGCCAGCGGCGTAGGGGGCTATGCTCCGGAGTATTTTGGAGCTTTCTTT. It yields the protein CASGVGGYAPEYFGAFF.

This chain links TRBV11-3 with TRBJ2-1; no definite D call. V was shortened by 0 bases and J by 8 bases, with 17 bases between the two germline ends. Germline V gene lookup returns CDR1 SGHNT and CDR2 YENEEA. CDR3 length equals 16 residues. Here the CDR3 DNA reads TGTGCCAGCAGCTTAGATCGCGCAGACGGTCAGGATGAGCAGTTCTTC. It is translated as CASSLDRADGQDEQFF.

Concerning this clonotype: The final CDR3 position lacks the conserved phenylalanine or tryptophan, pointing to a likely read error. It is unclear where the CDR3 begins or ends on the DNA, so no DNA is shown, and the CDR3 is as TCRdb lists it. CDR3 in amino acids: CASSVSQGTQDI. This rearrangement joins TRBV7-4 to TRBJ2-3; whether TRBD1, the table's D call, matches the DNA was not checked. From germline, CDR1 is SGHVT and CDR2 SQSDAQ. Ends included, the CDR3 has 12 residues.

Remarks on this clonotype: The junction departs from germline at one end; a sequencing error may be responsible. The gene calls are TRBV6-4 and TRBJ2-1; 12 bases are a match to TRBD2. Looked up from germline, CDR1 is MRHNA and CDR2 is SNTAGT. The CDR3 covers 14 residues. The CDR3: CASSQTGLAGGQFF. In DNA, the CDR3 is TGCGCCAGCAGCCAAACGGGACTAGCGGGCGGGCAGTTCTTC.

About this clonotype: The junction does not match germline at one end; this may be a read error. V gene TRBV7-9 combines with J gene TRBJ2-7; D is uncertain. The germline V gene encodes CDR1 SEHNR and CDR2 FQNEAQ (reference sequence). The CDR3 runs 12 residues. The CDR3: CASSRRNYEEYF. Here the CDR3 DNA reads TGTGCCAGCAGCCGCCGCAACTACGAGGAGTACTTT.

This clonotype has only one observation. V usage is TRBV7-7 and J usage is TRBJ1-6, with D tentatively TRBD1 (6 bases). Germline CDR1 and CDR2: SSHAT and FNYEAQ (reference sequence). CDR3 length equals 15 residues. The V end lost 9 bases, the J end lost 19 bases, and 31 bases lay between the germline ends. The CDR3 is CASLGGAETQYFRHF. CDR3 nucleotide sequence: TGTGCCAGTCTTGGGGGGGCGGAGACCCAATACTTCCGGCACTTT.

The count of this clonotype is one. CDR3 loop: CASRWDRETQYF. The CDR3 DNA is TGTGCCAGCAGGTGGGATAGGGAGACCCAGTACTTC. This chain connects TRBV5-6 to TRBJ2-5; no clear D gene. The CDR3 length is 12 residues. Trimming took 5 bases from V and 5 from J, leaving 10 bases between them. Per the germline V gene, CDR1 is SGHDT and CDR2 is YYEEEE.

This chain connects TRBV12-3 or TRBV12-4 to TRBJ2-1; D is ambiguous. The CDR3 spans 12 residues. V was cut by 8 bases and J by 6 bases, with 11 bases left in between. CDR3 region: CASGYLGNEQFF. The CDR3 DNA reads TGTGCCAGCGGGTACCTGGGCAATGAGCAGTTCTTC.

The V gene is TRBV5-1, the J gene TRBJ2-7; D is perhaps TRBD1 (7 bases). The CDR3 is 17 residues long. In germline, CDR1 is SGHRS, CDR2 YFSETQ. Trimming pared 7 bases from V and 7 bases from J, leaving 30 bases between. The CDR3 sequence: CASGTHPAAGGQREQYF. The CDR3 nucleotides are TGCGCCAGCGGCACACATCCCGCGGCAGGGGGGCAGAGAGAGCAGTACTTC.

The rearrangement links TRBV9 to TRBJ2-1; D uncertain. The CDR3 is made up of 16 amino acids. V was cut by 2 bases and J by 8 bases, with 20 bases left in between. CDR1 and CDR2 from the germline V gene are SGDLS and YYNGEE. This CDR3 reads CASSVRRTDGGDEQFF. Written as DNA, the CDR3 is TGTGCCAGCAGCGTTCGGAGAACCGACGGCGGCGATGAGCAGTTCTTC.

This clonotype appeared a few times. In this CDR3 the conserved last residue, phenylalanine or tryptophan, is missing, so a read error is likely. Because the CDR3's place on the DNA is in doubt, the DNA is left out and the CDR3 is given as listed by TCRdb. The chain carries TRBV2 and TRBJ2-6; the D call in the table, TRBD1, was not verified against the DNA. The germline V gene encodes CDR1 SNHLY and CDR2 FYNNEI. The CDR3 is 16 residues long, ends included. CDR3 in amino acids: CASGFGGTDTQYFGPG.

Worth noting for this clonotype: A much larger clone differs from this one at a single base, so this may be a read error. Since no conserved phenylalanine or tryptophan closes the CDR3, a read error is the likely cause. No DNA is shown, since the ends of the CDR3 on it are uncertain; the CDR3 is the one TCRdb lists. The chain links TRBV7-2 to TRBJ2-3; the table's D call, TRBD1, was not checked against the DNA. Germline V gene data show CDR1 as SGHTA and CDR2 as FQGNSA. The CDR3 sequence runs 13 residues, both termini included. The CDR3 reads CASSYDPDETALS.

This sequence joins TRBV7-9 and TRBJ1-6, with D maybe TRBD1 (5 bases). The CDR3 is 15 residues long. The germline V gene encodes CDR1 SEHNR and CDR2 FQNEAQ (reference sequence). V was pared by 6 bases and J by 5 bases, with 14 bases between. CDR3 DNA sequence: TGTGCCAGCAGGGAAAGGGGTTTGGATAATTCACCCCTCCACTTT. Amino acid sequence: CASRERGLDNSPLHF.

This chain uses TRBV2 with TRBJ2-7; D is ambiguous. Germline lookup yields CDR1 SNHLY and CDR2 FYNNEI. CDR3 length: 13 residues. With 2 bases removed from V and 5 bases from J, the gap between germline ends came to 10 bases. The CDR3 nucleotides are TGTGCCAGCAGTGAAAAGGGTGGAGACGAGCAGTACTTC. Its translation: CASSEKGGDEQYF.